This section outlines one T cell receptor (beta chain) sequence together with its context. CDR1 and CDR2 from the germline V gene are SGHTA and FQGNSA. V gave up 5 bases and J gave up 9 bases, with 14 bases separating them. The CDR3 is 13 amino acids. The data are from a study of blood T cell repertoires in COVID-19. Here immunoSEQ multiplex PCR was the method, and the copy in TCRdb shows in-frame clones only, minus some. The sample shows some 500,000 clones, 85% to 90% of them seen only once. This sequence joins TRBV7-2 and TRBJ1-5; tentatively, D is TRBD1 (6 bases). Input material: peripheral blood. The TCR originated in a woman in her forties or fifties with COVID-19, enrolled during active disease. CDR3 protein: CASSPGDWGPQHF. The CDR3 DNA reads as TGTGCCAGCAGCCCAGGGGATTGGGGGCCCCAGCATTTT.